The present T cell receptor beta chain was sequenced within a study of identical twins. TCRdb passed the 5' RACE reads through MiXCR, listing each CDR3 protein once. Of a few hundred thousand distinct CDR3 sequences in the sample, less than 20% were seen once. Worth noting for this clonotype: Its target is not known.

The germline V and J ends were trimmed by 0 bases and 4 bases, with 16 bases remaining between them. CDR3 size: 16 residues. Germline V gives CDR1 SGHKS, CDR2 YYEKEE (reference sequence). Study findings and constraints: Potential partial confounding of zero-insertion analyses by invariant MAIT and iNKT cells was noted. Some out-of-frame alpha sequences were shared by twins, and these showed excess low generation probability. Twin sharing of out-of-frame TCR alpha was underestimated by models in monozygotic pairs. The abundant beta clonotypes from cord blood had fewer insertions, and memory repertoires had none of this.

The specimen was naive T cells sorted from blood. The receptor was derived from a man in his forties or fifties in good health. V is TRBV5-5 and J is TRBJ2-5, with TRBD1 as a possible D gene (6 bases). CDR3 sequence (DNA): TGTGCCAGCAGCTTGGTCGGGGCAGGGGAGTTAGAGACCCAGTACTTC. Encoded protein: CASSLVGAGELETQYF. Combining the CDR3 with reference TRBV5-5 and TRBJ2-5 gives the whole variable domain DAGVTQSPTHLIKTRGQQVTLRCSPISGHKSVSWYQQVLGQGPQFIFQYYEKEERGRGNFPDRFSARQFPNYSSELNVNALLLGDSALYLCASSLVGAGELETQYFGPGTRLLVL.